This TCR beta chain comes out of a study of T-cell reconstitution after alpha-beta-depleted transplantation in children (dated by TCRdb to the mid-2010s). Context from the whole study: The study quantitatively tracked T-cell immune reconstitution after TCRalphabeta/CD19-depleted allogeneic hematopoietic cell transplantation in children using TCR repertoire profiling. Overall results and qualifications from the work: Apparently early alphabetaT-cell count recovery about two months after transplant reportedly relied on only several hundred rapidly expanded clones derived from non-depleted graft cells. In some patients, the high TCRbeta diversity seen at day 60 was put down to recipient T cells and intrathymic progenitors that had survived conditioning. Hyperexpanded clone frequencies declined over subsequent months; after one year, T-cell counts and TCRbeta diversity were mostly attributed to newly produced T cells.

Details on this clonotype: Its cognate antigen has yet to be identified. No quality values exist for individual bases; no much larger clone is one base distant.

V was cut back by 1 base and J by 1 base, leaving a gap of 9 bases between them. The CDR3 holds 15 amino acids from the cysteine to the phenylalanine. The DNA shown is the 45-base CDR3, in frame from base 1. From a lookup of the germline V gene (reference sequence), CDR1 and CDR2 are LGHDT and YNNKEL. Receptor amplification or capture employed PCR. For sequencing, an Illumina HiSeq 2500 was employed. TCR library preparation used molecular barcoding, with unique molecular identifiers applied to normalize quantification of the TCRbeta repertoire. The public reads were quality trimmed at Q25 with fastp and then assembled into clones with MiXCR by TCRdb, keeping productive beta chains. Identical CDR3 proteins give one entry, which carries the most common genes and DNA. Recorded for this sample are around 250,000 distinct CDR3 sequences; roughly 24% of them occurred a single time. Jointly, the top ten make up about 2.6% of the sample.

The treatment or condition label corresponds to: allogeneic hematopoietic cell transplantation with graft depleted of TCRalphabeta T cells and CD19 B cells. TCRalphabeta/CD19-depleted allogeneic hematopoietic cell grafts were given to the transplant recipients, all of whom were children. This specimen was PBMCs, taken before TCRalphabeta/CD19-depleted stem cell transplant. This receptor was identified in a girl aged 2-10 years with Fanconi anemia, due to receive a stem cell transplant. The V gene is TRBV3-1 and the J gene is TRBJ2-3; D gene: possibly TRBD2, on 6 matching bases. The bases read TGTGCCAGCAGCCAAGCGGGAGTAGGCACAGATACGCAGTATTTT. It translates to CASSQAGVGTDTQYF.